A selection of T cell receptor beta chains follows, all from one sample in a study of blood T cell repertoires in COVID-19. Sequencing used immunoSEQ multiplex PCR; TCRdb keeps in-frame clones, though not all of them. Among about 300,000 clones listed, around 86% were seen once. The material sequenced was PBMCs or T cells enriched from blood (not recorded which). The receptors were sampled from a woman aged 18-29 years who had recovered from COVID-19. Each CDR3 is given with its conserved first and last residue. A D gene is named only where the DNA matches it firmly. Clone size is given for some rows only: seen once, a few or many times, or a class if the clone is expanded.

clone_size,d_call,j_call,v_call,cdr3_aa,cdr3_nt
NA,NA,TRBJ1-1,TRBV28,CASRILGGVVRSTEAFF,TGTGCCAGCAGGATCCTAGGAGGGGTGGTTAGGAGCACTGAAGCTTTCTTT
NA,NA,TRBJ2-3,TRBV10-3,CAISDVGGGTDTQYF,TGTGCCATCAGTGATGTCGGCGGGGGCACAGATACGCAGTATTTT
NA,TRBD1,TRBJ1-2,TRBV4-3,CASSQDSRGPESPANYGYTF,TGCGCCAGCAGCCAAGATAGTAGGGGGCCAGAATCCCCTGCTAACTATGGCTACACCTTC
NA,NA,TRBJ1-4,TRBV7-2,CASSPRWGLGEKLFF,TGTGCCAGCAGCCCCCGCTGGGGGCTAGGTGAAAAACTGTTTTTT
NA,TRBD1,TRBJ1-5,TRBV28,CASSPDQDRGGKPQHF,TGTGCCAGCAGTCCCGATCAGGACAGGGGGGGAAAGCCCCAGCATTTT
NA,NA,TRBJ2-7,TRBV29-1,CSVTSPGVSYEQYF,TGCAGCGTAACTTCTCCAGGGGTTTCCTACGAGCAGTACTTC
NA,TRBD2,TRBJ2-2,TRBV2,CASTSGSFTGELFF,TGTGCCAGCACTAGCGGGAGTTTCACCGGGGAGCTGTTTTTT
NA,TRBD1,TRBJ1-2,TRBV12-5,CASGWDSYGYTF,TGTGCTAGTGGTTGGGACAGCTATGGCTACACCTTC
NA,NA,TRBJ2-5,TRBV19,CASSIYADQETQYF,TGTGCCAGTAGTATATATGCGGACCAAGAGACCCAGTACTTC
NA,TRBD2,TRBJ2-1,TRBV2,CASSLRTSGSSSYNEQFF,TGTGCCAGCAGCCTCCGGACTAGCGGGAGTAGCTCCTACAATGAGCAGTTCTTC
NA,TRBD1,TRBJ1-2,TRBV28,CASSLIEQGINYGYTF,TGTGCCAGCAGTTTAATAGAACAGGGGATTAACTATGGCTACACCTTC
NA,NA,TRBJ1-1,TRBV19,CASSIYPDMNTEAFF,TGTGCCAGTAGTATATACCCAGATATGAACACTGAAGCTTTCTTT
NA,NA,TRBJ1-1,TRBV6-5,CASRGSGENTEAFF,TGTGCCAGCAGGGGCTCAGGGGAAAACACTGAAGCTTTCTTT
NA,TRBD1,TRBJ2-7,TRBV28,CASSPDRGRGEQYF,TGTGCCAGCAGCCCGGACAGGGGAAGAGGCGAGCAGTACTTC
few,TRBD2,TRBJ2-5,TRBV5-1,CASSTQTSSETQYF,TGCGCCAGCAGCACCCAGACTAGCTCAGAGACCCAGTACTTC
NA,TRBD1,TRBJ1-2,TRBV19,CASSSGTGVGYGYTF,TGTGCCAGTAGTTCCGGGACAGGGGTTGGTTATGGCTACACCTTC
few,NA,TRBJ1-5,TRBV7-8,CASSLDKQPQHF,TGTGCCAGCAGCTTAGATAAACAGCCCCAGCATTTT
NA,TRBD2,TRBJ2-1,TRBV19,CASSPQAGGLTNEQFF,TGTGCCAGTAGTCCCCAAGCGGGGGGCCTTACTAATGAGCAGTTCTTC
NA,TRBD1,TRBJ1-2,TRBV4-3,CASSQAHTGTGSDGYTF,TGCGCCAGCAGCCAAGCGCACACCGGGACAGGGTCGGATGGCTACACCTTC
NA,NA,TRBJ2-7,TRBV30,CAWSVWLAREQYF,TGTGCCTGGAGTGTATGGCTAGCCCGCGAGCAGTACTTC
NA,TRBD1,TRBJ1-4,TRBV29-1,CSVGTAEKLFF,TGCAGCGTCGGGACAGCAGAAAAACTGTTTTTT
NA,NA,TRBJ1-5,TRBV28,CASSPYLAGNQPQHF,TGTGCCAGCAGTCCTTACTTGGCGGGCAATCAGCCCCAGCATTTT
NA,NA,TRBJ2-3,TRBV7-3,CASSWRGYSTDTQYF,TGTGCCAGCAGCTGGAGGGGCTACAGCACAGATACGCAGTATTTT
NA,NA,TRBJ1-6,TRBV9,CASSVAGSYNSPLHF,TGTGCCAGCAGCGTAGCCGGGTCCTATAATTCACCCCTCCACTTT
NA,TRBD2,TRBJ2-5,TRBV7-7,CASSSGLAEWETQYF,TGTGCCAGCAGCTCGGGACTAGCGGAGTGGGAGACCCAGTACTTC
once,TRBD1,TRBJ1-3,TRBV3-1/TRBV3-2,CASSQGRWDRGYTIYF,TGTGCCAGCAGCCAAGGCCGCTGGGACAGGGGGTACACCATATATTTT
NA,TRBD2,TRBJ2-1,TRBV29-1,CSVDSGLGRNEQFF,TGCAGCGTCGATAGCGGACTAGGTAGGAATGAGCAGTTCTTC
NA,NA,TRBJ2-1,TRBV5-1,CASSLEGNREQFF,TGCGCCAGCAGCTTGGAGGGGAACCGTGAGCAGTTCTTC
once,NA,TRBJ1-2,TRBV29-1,CSVENRNSNYGYTF,TGCAGCGTTGAGAACCGAAACTCTAACTATGGCTACACCTTC
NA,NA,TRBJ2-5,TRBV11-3,CASSTREEGGGNQETQYF,TGTGCCAGCAGCACCCGAGAGGAGGGTGGGGGGAACCAAGAGACCCAGTACTTC
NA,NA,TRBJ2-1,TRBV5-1,CASSLSNLRGNNEQFF,TGCGCCAGCAGCTTGTCTAATCTTAGGGGTAACAATGAGCAGTTCTTC
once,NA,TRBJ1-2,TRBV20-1,CRLAYGYTF,TGCAGACTTGCCTATGGCTACACCTTC
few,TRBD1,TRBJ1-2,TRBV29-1,CSVETGGAYGYTF,TGCAGCGTTGAAACAGGGGGCGCTTATGGCTACACCTTC
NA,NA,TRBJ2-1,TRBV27,CASSLWGSASSYNEQFF,TGTGCCAGCAGTTTATGGGGCAGTGCCAGCTCCTACAATGAGCAGTTCTTC
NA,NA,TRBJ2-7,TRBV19,CASSIDRGTEYSYEQYF,TGTGCCAGTAGTATAGATCGCGGGACAGAGTACTCCTACGAGCAGTACTTC
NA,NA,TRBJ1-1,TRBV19,CASSAQKNTGAFF,TGTGCCAGTAGTGCACAGAAGAACACTGGAGCTTTCTTT
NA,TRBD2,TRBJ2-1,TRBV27,CASSLTPSGPYNEQFF,TGTGCCAGCAGTTTAACCCCTAGCGGCCCCTACAATGAGCAGTTCTTC
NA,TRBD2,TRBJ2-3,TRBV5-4,CASSLGLAGGPSTDTQYF,TGTGCCAGCAGCTTAGGTTTAGCGGGGGGGCCTAGCACAGATACGCAGTATTTT
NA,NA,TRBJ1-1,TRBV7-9,CASSPTAGRMNTEAFF,TGTGCCAGCAGCCCGACGGCGGGACGGATGAACACTGAAGCTTTCTTT
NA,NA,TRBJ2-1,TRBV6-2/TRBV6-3,CASSPHNEQFF,TGTGCCAGCAGCCCTCATAATGAGCAGTTCTTC
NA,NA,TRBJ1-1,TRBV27,CASSLYPGTNTEAFF,TGTGCCAGCAGTTTATATCCGGGGACAAATACTGAAGCTTTCTTT
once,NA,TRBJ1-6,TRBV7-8,CASSLSWQAFSPLHF,TGTGCCAGCAGCTTAAGTTGGCAGGCATTTTCACCCCTCCACTTT
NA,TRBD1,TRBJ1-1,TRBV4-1,CASSQTTGGYTEAFF,TGCGCCAGCAGCCAGACGACAGGGGGGTACACTGAAGCTTTCTTT
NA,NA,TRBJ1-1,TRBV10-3,CAIRQGNTEAFF,TGTGCCATCAGACAGGGGAACACTGAAGCTTTCTTT